This TCR beta chain was recorded in a study of blood T cell repertoires in COVID-19. Across the study: COVID-19 samples from acute and convalescent phases originated in the United States, Italy and Spain. PBMCs, B-cell-depleted T cells, or T cells provided the cDNA or gDNA that made up the material.

The CDR3 loop spans 15 amino acids. V was shortened by 1 base and J by 1 base, with 11 bases between the two germline ends. In germline, CDR1 is MGHRA, CDR2 YSYEKL. Per the original methods: For nucleated cells, counts were estimated from reference gene primer amplification. The method was immunoSEQ multiplex PCR; TCRdb's version includes in-frame clones alone and lacks a portion of them. For V, J and clone size, that table is used; D and trimming come from the DNA. The sample shows about 97,000 clones, roughly 85% of them seen only once. This TCR came from a woman in her sixties or seventies with active or convalescent COVID-19. This sequence joins TRBV4-1 and TRBJ2-7; tentatively, D is TRBD2 (5 bases). The sequencing input was peripheral blood. CDR3 sequence: CASSQAGSTSYEQYF. For the CDR3, the DNA is TGCGCCAGCAGCCAAGCGGGATCAACTTCCTACGAGCAGTACTTC.